In its sample, the clone carrying this T cell receptor beta chain was seen a few times. This specimen comes from a study of blood T cell repertoires in COVID-19. Study overall: T cells, B-cell-depleted T cells, or PBMCs supplied cDNA or gDNA.

Participant-given clinical history determined each cohort assignment. Study processing details: Reference gene primer amplification in the assay estimated nucleated cell counts. Some clones are missing from TCRdb's copy, which holds only in-frame ones; the method was immunoSEQ multiplex PCR. V and J calls and clone size are those listed in that table; D and trimming were worked out from the DNA. The repertoire holds 200,000 to 300,000 clones, with around 89% as singletons. The CDR3 extends over 14 amino acids. V was pared by 2 bases and J by 8 bases, with 15 bases between. Germline V CDR1 and CDR2: SGHTA, FQGNSA.

The clonotype originates from a woman between 35 and 50 years old with acute COVID-19. Sequencing was carried out using PBMCs or T cells enriched from blood (not recorded which). This chain connects TRBV7-2 to TRBJ1-1; the D gene is possibly TRBD1 (6 bases). The CDR3 spells CASSLTPGEKEAFF. DNA of the CDR3: TGTGCCAGCAGCTTAACCCCAGGGGAAAAGGAAGCTTTCTTT. The complete variable domain, with remaining parts taken from reference TRBV7-2 and TRBJ1-1, reads GAGVSQSPSNKVTEKGKDVELRCDPISGHTALYWYRQSLGQGLEFLIYFQGNSAPDKSGLPSDRFSAERTGGSVSTLTIQRTQQEDSAVYLCASSLTPGEKEAFFGQGTRLTVV.